Presented here are 32 T cell receptor beta chains from one specimen sequenced in a study of blood T cell repertoires in COVID-19. Assay used: immunoSEQ multiplex PCR; TCRdb lists only in-frame clones, some missing. Here the sample spans some 170,000 clones, about four fifths being singletons. Sequenced input: peripheral blood. These receptors all stem from a woman between 65 and 79 years old with acute or convalescent COVID-19.

This rearrangement joins TRBV5-1 to TRBJ2-5; perhaps TRBD2 as D (6 bases). The CDR3 loop spans 14 amino acids. Germline CDR1 is SGHRS and CDR2 is YFSETQ. Trimming stripped 0 bases from V and 5 bases from J, with 11 bases between. CDR3 bases: TGCGCCAGCAGCTTGGCCCTAGCGACTGAGACCCAGTACTTC. Protein product: CASSLALATETQYF.

This chain links TRBV18 with TRBJ2-7; 8 nucleotides match TRBD1. Trimming at V came to 4 bases and at J to 6 bases, leaving 8 bases not matched to a gene. Per the germline V gene, CDR1 is KGHSH and CDR2 is LQKENI. The CDR3 sequence is 14 residues long. The CDR3 loop reads CASSLQGALVEQYF. The CDR3, as DNA: TGTGCCAGCTCACTTCAGGGGGCGCTTGTCGAGCAGTACTTC.

The chain uses TRBV11-3 and TRBJ2-7; D possibly corresponds to TRBD2 (5 bases). Trimming pared 5 bases from V and 6 bases from J, leaving 11 bases between. The CDR3 extends over 12 amino acids. Germline CDR1 SGHNT, CDR2 YENEEA. CDR3 nucleotide sequence: TGTGCCAGCAGCCTTCGGAGCGGCGAGCAGTACTTC. Amino acid sequence: CASSLRSGEQYF.

This sequence joins TRBV30 and TRBJ1-2; D call uncertain. CDR3 length equals 13 residues. Germline assignment: CDR1 GTSNPN and CDR2 SVGIG (reference sequence). The V and J ends lost 4 bases and 3 bases respectively, with 12 bases between them. The CDR3: CAWNSGADYGYTF. The CDR3 DNA follows: TGTGCCTGGAACTCAGGCGCCGACTATGGCTACACCTTC.

The V call is TRBV7-2, the J call TRBJ2-5; TRBD2 aligns across 11 bases. V gave up 5 bases and J gave up 1 base; unmatched junction bases: 6. The CDR3 spans 16 residues. CDR1 and CDR2 from the germline V gene are SGHTA and FQGNSA. CDR3 sequence: CASSPLAGDAQETQYF. In nucleotides, the CDR3 is TGTGCCAGCAGCCCACTAGCGGGGGACGCCCAAGAGACCCAGTACTTC.

Only a few counts were recorded for this clone. The gene calls are TRBV7-9 and TRBJ2-3; 8 bases agree with TRBD1. The ends lost 5 bases at V and 3 bases at J; junction bases unmatched: 7. The CDR3 extends over 15 amino acids. CDR1 and CDR2 (germline): SEHNR, FQNEAQ (reference sequence). CDR3 DNA sequence: TGTGCCAGCAGCCCCCTCTGGACAGGGACAGATACGCAGTATTTT. This gives the protein CASSPLWTGTDTQYF.

The rearrangement joins TRBV3-1 (or the pseudogene TRBV3-2) to TRBJ1-2; D is possibly TRBD1 (5 bases). The CDR3 is made up of 15 amino acids. The V and J ends lost 0 bases and 4 bases respectively, with 12 bases between them. Germline assignment: CDR1 LGHDT and CDR2 YNNKEL (reference sequence). The CDR3 DNA reads as TGTGCCAGCAGCCAAGACGGGGGGTCGCCCTATGGCTACACCTTC. Protein product: CASSQDGGSPYGYTF.

The V gene is TRBV5-1, the J gene TRBJ2-1; 12 bases fit TRBD2. Trimming cost V 0 bases and J 0 bases; bases outside gene matches: 4. The CDR3 covers 18 residues. The germline CDR1 and CDR2 sequences are SGHRS and YFSETQ. This CDR3 reads CASSLAGTSGSSYNEQFF. CDR3 DNA: TGCGCCAGCAGCTTGGCCGGGACTAGCGGGTCCTCCTACAATGAGCAGTTCTTC.

The chain is built from TRBV5-1 and TRBJ1-6; weak D call: TRBD1 (6 bases). This CDR3 is 15 amino acids long. The V gene's germline CDR1 is SGHRS and CDR2 YFSETQ. The germline V and J ends were trimmed by 4 bases and 7 bases, with 15 bases remaining between them. CDR3 in amino acids: CASSGGQQRNSPLHF. CDR3 bases: TGCGCCAGCAGCGGTGGACAGCAAAGAAATTCACCCCTCCACTTT.

This chain connects TRBV4-1 to TRBJ2-1, with TRBD2 matching 9 bases. V dropped 3 bases and J dropped 0; count of bases not matched to a gene: 0. This CDR3 has 15 residues. Germline CDR1 reads MGHRA; CDR2 reads YSYEKL. The CDR3 DNA is TGCGCCAGCAGCCAGCGGGGGGGCTCCTACAATGAGCAGTTCTTC. Translating gives CASSQRGGSYNEQFF.

This sequence joins TRBV28 and TRBJ1-2; D unresolved. V was pared by 4 bases and J by 3 bases, with 6 bases between. CDR1 is MDHEN and CDR2 is SYDVKM in the germline V gene. The CDR3 totals 12 residues. CDR3: CASSYTHYGYTF. The CDR3 DNA reads TGTGCCAGCAGTTACACCCACTATGGCTACACCTTC.

V gene TRBV28 combines with J gene TRBJ1-5, with D uncertain. The CDR3 has 12 residues. The germline V gene has CDR1 MDHEN and CDR2 SYDVKM. With 6 bases removed from V and 4 bases from J, the gap between germline ends came to 7 bases. The CDR3 sequence is CASRLINQPQHF. The CDR3 DNA sequence: TGTGCCAGCAGGCTAATTAATCAGCCCCAGCATTTT.

Regarding this clone: A junction end diverges from the germline sequence, so it may reflect a read error. The rearrangement uses TRBV7-2 and TRBJ1-3; D gene unclear. The germline gives CDR1 SGHTA, CDR2 FQGNSA. There are 13 residues in the CDR3. CDR3: CASSLAVEGGKDF. The CDR3 coding sequence is TGTGCCAGCAGCTTAGCGGTGGAGGGCGGCAAGGATTTT.

This rearrangement joins TRBV15 to TRBJ1-5; 8 bases are a match to TRBD1. The CDR3 has 20 amino acids. V dropped 1 base and J dropped 1; count of bases not matched to a gene: 15. The germline CDR1 and CDR2 sequences are LNHNV and YYDKDF (reference sequence). The CDR3, as DNA: TGTGCCACCAGCAGAGGGGCGGAACAGGGGGAAGATATCAGCAATCAGCCCCAGCATTTT. This gives the protein CATSRGAEQGEDISNQPQHF.

The J gene is TRBJ2-5, the V gene TRBV18; no clear D. CDR3 length: 13 amino acids. The V end lost 2 bases, the J end lost 3 bases, and 7 bases lay between the germline ends. Germline V CDR1 and CDR2: KGHSH, LQKENI. CDR3 protein: CASSPNGKETQYF. CDR3 sequence (DNA): TGTGCCAGCTCACCAAACGGTAAAGAGACCCAGTACTTC.

This clone turned up a few times. The gene calls are TRBV19 and TRBJ1-1; a weak D match, TRBD1 (5 bases). CDR1 is LNHDA and CDR2 is SQIVND in the germline V gene (reference sequence). The CDR3 contains 13 residues. Deletions cut 4 bases from V and 3 bases from J, with 9 bases between. The CDR3: CASSTGFDTEAFF. The CDR3 DNA reads as TGTGCCAGTAGTACAGGGTTCGACACTGAAGCTTTCTTT.

This clone was counted between two and nine times. The V and J genes are TRBV5-4 and TRBJ2-2; D remains ambiguous. The V gene's germline CDR1 is SGHNT and CDR2 YYREEE (reference sequence). V lost 4 bases, J lost 1 base, and 8 bases lay in between. The CDR3 length is 14 residues. As DNA, the CDR3 is TGTGCCAGCAGCCCCCCCCTGAACACCGGGGAGCTGTTTTTT. It encodes CASSPPLNTGELFF.

This clone was found a few times. As DNA, the CDR3 is TGTGCTAGTGGTTTGGGTACCCTAGCGGGGGCGGAGACCCAGTACTTC. It codes for CASGLGTLAGAETQYF. The chain links TRBV12-5 to TRBJ2-5; 10 bases agree with TRBD2. Germline V lookup: CDR1 LGHNT, CDR2 FRNRAP. This CDR3 contains 16 residues. V was pared by 1 base and J by 5 bases, with 7 bases of the junction left unmatched.

This chain's CDR3 is CASSRRQNTEAFF. The CDR3 DNA follows: TGTGCCAGCAGCCGTCGACAGAACACTGAAGCTTTCTTT. The genes are TRBV3-1 (or the pseudogene TRBV3-2) and TRBJ1-1, with unresolved D. CDR3 length: 13 amino acids. CDR1 is LGHDT and CDR2 is YNNKEL in the germline V gene (reference sequence). Trimming left V 4 bases short and J 1 base short, with 7 bases between.

This clone was detected only once. The rearrangement links TRBV27 to TRBJ2-2; D unresolved. CDR1 MNHEY and CDR2 SMNVEV come from the germline V gene (reference sequence). CDR3 length: 12 residues. The V gene lost 10 bases and the J gene lost 2 bases, with 8 bases spanning the gap. CDR3 protein: CATSPNTGELFF. The DNA for the CDR3 is TGTGCCACCTCCCCCAACACCGGGGAGCTGTTTTTT.

The V call is TRBV28, the J call TRBJ2-7; TRBD1 agrees at 7 bases. The germline gives CDR1 MDHEN, CDR2 SYDVKM. The CDR3 loop spans 15 amino acids. J lost 3 bases, V lost 7 bases, and 12 bases had no gene match. The CDR3 nucleotides are TGTGCCAGCACCGACCGGGACAGAAGGTTCTACGAGCAGTACTTC. This gives the protein CASTDRDRRFYEQYF. Full variable domain (outside the CDR3, taken from reference TRBV28 and TRBJ2-7): DVKVTQSSRYLVKRTGEKVFLECVQDMDHENMFWYRQDPGLGLRLIYFSYDVKMKEKGDIPEGYSVSREKKERFSLILESASTNQTSMYLCASTDRDRRFYEQYFGPGTRLTVT.

The chain joins TRBV7-2 to TRBJ1-1, with D possibly matching TRBD1 (6 bases). The CDR3 runs to 14 residues. Trimming left V 0 bases short and J 8 bases short, with 13 bases between. Germline CDR1 and CDR2: SGHTA and FQGNSA. CDR3 nucleotide sequence: TGTGCCAGCAGCTTAGCCAGGGGCCCAGCCGAAGCTTTCTTT. Protein product: CASSLARGPAEAFF.

This chain uses TRBV28 with TRBJ1-2, with 7 bases fitting TRBD1. The CDR3 has 13 residues. In germline, CDR1 is MDHEN, CDR2 SYDVKM. J gave up 3 bases and V 6 bases, and 4 bases lay outside the gene matches. As DNA, the CDR3 is TGTGCCAGCAGCACCGGGACAGACTATGGCTACACCTTC. It encodes CASSTGTDYGYTF.

V usage is TRBV19 and J usage is TRBJ2-1, with 7 positions matching TRBD2. Germline CDR1 is LNHDA and CDR2 is SQIVND (reference sequence). CDR3 length: 14 residues. V lost 5 bases to trimming and J lost 9 bases; unmatched junction nucleotides: 10. The CDR3 DNA reads TGTGCCAGTAGTGTCGGGACTATTACGTTTGAGCAGTTCTTC. As protein: CASSVGTITFEQFF.

The chain combines TRBV2 with TRBJ1-2; D is perhaps TRBD1 (5 bases). Germline assignment: CDR1 SNHLY and CDR2 FYNNEI. The CDR3 sequence is 13 residues long. V was trimmed by 4 bases and J by 5 bases, leaving 11 bases between them. The CDR3 coding sequence is TGTGCCAGCAGTGTGACGGCAGGGTATGGCTACACCTTC. Amino acids: CASSVTAGYGYTF. Combining the CDR3 with reference TRBV2 and TRBJ1-2 gives the whole variable domain EPEVTQTPSHQVTQMGQEVILRCVPISNHLYFYWYRQILGQKVEFLVSFYNNEISEKSEIFDDQFSVERPDGSNFTLKIRSTKLEDSAMYFCASSVTAGYGYTFGSGTRLTVV.

This chain connects TRBV19 to TRBJ1-2; D is uncertain. The germline V gene has CDR1 LNHDA and CDR2 SQIVND (reference sequence). This CDR3 comprises 13 residues. The V and J ends lost 3 bases and 3 bases respectively, with 8 bases between them. CDR3 in DNA: TGTGCCAGTAGTATGGCAGGTTACTATGGCTACACCTTC. Translating it yields CASSMAGYYGYTF.

The chain couples TRBV27 to TRBJ1-6; D is perhaps TRBD1 (6 bases). Germline CDR1 MNHEY, CDR2 SMNVEV (reference sequence). V lost 5 bases, J lost 9 bases, and 23 bases lay in between. This CDR3 has 17 residues. In DNA form, the CDR3 reads TGTGCCAGCAGTGAGGACCCCTTCTTTAGGGGGGGTTCACCCCTCCACTTT. It translates to CASSEDPFFRGGSPLHF.

In this sample, this clone turned up once. CDR3 sequence reads: CASSSLAGFGANVLTF. CDR3 in DNA: TGTGCCAGCAGCTCATTAGCCGGGTTTGGGGCCAACGTCCTGACTTTC. The J gene is TRBJ2-6, the V gene TRBV5-4; D is unresolved. V was pared by 3 bases and J by 3 bases, with 13 bases between. In germline, CDR1 is SGHNT, CDR2 YYREEE (reference sequence). CDR3 length equals 16 residues. The variable domain in full, with the rest retrieved from reference TRBV5-4 and TRBJ2-6, is ETGVTQSPTHLIKTRGQQVTLRCSSQSGHNTVSWYQQALGQGPQFIFQYYREEENGRGNFPPRFSGLQFPNYSSELNVNALELDDSALYLCASSSLAGFGANVLTFGAGSRLTVL.

This sequence joins TRBV5-1 and TRBJ1-2; 10 bases align to TRBD1. Per the germline V gene, CDR1 is SGHRS and CDR2 is YFSETQ. V was clipped by 4 bases and J by 3 bases; unmatched bases: 6. The CDR3 is 15 residues long. For the CDR3, the DNA is TGCGCCAGCAGCGACCGACAGGGGGCGGACTATGGCTACACCTTC. Protein: CASSDRQGADYGYTF.

This rearrangement joins TRBV4-3 to TRBJ1-6, with D hard to call. The CDR3 spans 17 residues. The V end was cut by 0 bases, the J end by 0 bases, with 9 bases between. Per the germline V gene, CDR1 is LGHNA and CDR2 is YSLEER. The CDR3 DNA reads as TGCGCCAGCAGCCAAGATCTGAGGAGCTCCTATAATTCACCCCTCCACTTT. As protein: CASSQDLRSSYNSPLHF.

The chain carries TRBV30 and TRBJ2-7; a weak D match, TRBD1 (6 bases). This CDR3 contains 15 residues. Germline-derived CDR1 and CDR2 are GTSNPN and SVGIG (reference sequence). The germline V and J ends were trimmed by 3 bases and 3 bases, with 18 bases remaining between them. DNA of the CDR3: TGTGCCTGGAGCGCCAAGGACGGGACACGCTACGAGCAGTACTTC. Protein sequence: CAWSAKDGTRYEQYF. The full variable domain, in which reference TRBV30 and TRBJ2-7 provide the parts outside the CDR3, is SQTIHQWPATLVQPVGSPLSLECTVEGTSNPNLYWYRQAAGRGLQLLFYSVGIGQISSEVPQNLSASRPQDRQFILSSKKLLLSDSGFYLCAWSAKDGTRYEQYFGPGTRLTVT.

The chain employs TRBV24-1 and TRBJ2-3, with 9 nucleotides matching TRBD1. The germline gives CDR1 KGHDR, CDR2 SFDVKD. This CDR3 spans 17 amino acids. Trimming cost V 2 bases and J 2 bases; bases outside gene matches: 7. The CDR3 spells CATSDSGTGRDTDTQYF. CDR3 sequence (DNA): TGTGCCACCAGTGATTCCGGGACAGGGCGAGACACAGATACGCAGTATTTT.